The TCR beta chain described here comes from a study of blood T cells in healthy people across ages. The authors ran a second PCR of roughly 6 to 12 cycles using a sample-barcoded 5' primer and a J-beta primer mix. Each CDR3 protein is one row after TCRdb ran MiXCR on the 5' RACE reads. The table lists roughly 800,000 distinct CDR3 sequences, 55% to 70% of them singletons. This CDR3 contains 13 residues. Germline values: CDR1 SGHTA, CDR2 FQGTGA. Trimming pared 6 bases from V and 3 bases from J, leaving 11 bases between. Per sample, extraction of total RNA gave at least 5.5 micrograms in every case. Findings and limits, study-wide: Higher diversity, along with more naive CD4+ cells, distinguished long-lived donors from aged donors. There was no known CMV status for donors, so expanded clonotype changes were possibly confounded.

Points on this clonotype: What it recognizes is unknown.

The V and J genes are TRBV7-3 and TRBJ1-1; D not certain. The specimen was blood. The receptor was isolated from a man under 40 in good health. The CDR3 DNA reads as TGTGCCAGCAGGATGGAGAGGGACACTGAAGCTTTCTTT. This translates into CASRMERDTEAFF.